These 16 T cell receptor beta chains were sequenced from one sample in a study of blood T cell repertoires in COVID-19 (dated by TCRdb to about 2020). To prepare the library, the immunoSEQ multiplex PCR assay was applied. Drawn from immuneACCESS, this table holds only the in-frame rearrangements with V and J called that TCRdb kept. Clones are partly lost; checked studies trace under half to an unresolved V gene and leave the rest unexplained. In this sample the table shows some 110,000 clones, less than 90% of which occur a single time. In total, the top ten clones hold 5.1% of the sample. Sequenced material: peripheral blood. The receptors stem from a human donor in a cohort sampled during active COVID-19.

The gene calls are TRBV5-6 and TRBJ1-2; tentative D call: TRBD1 (5 bases). The CDR3 is made up of 15 amino acids. In germline, CDR1 is SGHDT, CDR2 YYEEEE. Trimming cost V 4 bases and J 8 bases, with 21 bases left between them. Here the CDR3 DNA reads TGTGCCAGCAGCCTGCGGAGACGCAGGGTGGTAGGCTACACCTTC. It codes for CASSLRRRRVVGYTF. The full variable domain, its missing parts supplied by reference TRBV5-6 and TRBJ1-2, is DAGVTQSPTHLIKTRGQQVTLRCSPKSGHDTVSWYQQALGQGPQFIFQYYEEEERQRGNFPDRFSGHQFPNYSSELNVNALLLGDSALYLCASSLRRRRVVGYTFGSGTRLTVV.

The chain is built from TRBV6-5 and TRBJ1-1; D uncertain. With 8 bases removed from V and 8 bases from J, the gap between germline ends came to 24 bases. Germline values: CDR1 MNHEY, CDR2 SVGAGI. The CDR3 runs to 15 residues. As DNA, the CDR3 is TGTGCCAGCGTTTCCCGGGGTCTCTCTGTGATGGAAGCTTTCTTT. Protein sequence: CASVSRGLSVMEAFF.

In this sample, this clone turned up a few times. The rearrangement uses TRBV29-1 and TRBJ2-3; TRBD2 might be the D (5 bases). Trimming removed 7 bases at V and 4 bases at J, with 9 bases between. The germline V gene has CDR1 SQVTM and CDR2 ANQGSEA. This CDR3 has 11 residues. The CDR3 DNA reads TGCAGCGCTTTACTAGCAGATACGCAGTATTTT. It yields the protein CSALLADTQYF.

The gene calls are TRBV6-1 and TRBJ2-7; D ambiguous. The CDR3 is 14 residues long. V lost 1 base and J 0 bases, leaving 7 bases between the germline ends. Germline lookup yields CDR1 MNHNS and CDR2 SASEGT. The CDR3 loop is CASSEDSHSYEQYF. CDR3 nucleotide sequence: TGTGCCAGCAGTGAAGACAGCCACTCCTACGAGCAGTACTTC.

V usage is TRBV2 and J usage is TRBJ2-3, with a weak D call TRBD1 (6 bases). Trimming stripped 1 base from V and 4 bases from J, with 15 bases between. Per the germline V gene, CDR1 is SNHLY and CDR2 is FYNNEI. CDR3 length: 16 amino acids. CDR3 protein: CASSEGGRAGADTQYF. The CDR3 DNA reads as TGTGCCAGCAGTGAAGGCGGCAGGGCAGGGGCAGATACGCAGTATTTT. The full variable domain, with the rest looked up from reference TRBV2 and TRBJ2-3, is EPEVTQTPSHQVTQMGQEVILRCVPISNHLYFYWYRQILGQKVEFLVSFYNNEISEKSEIFDDQFSVERPDGSNFTLKIRSTKLEDSAMYFCASSEGGRAGADTQYFGPGTRLTVL.

This clone has more than one count but fewer than ten. The J gene is TRBJ2-7, the V gene TRBV13; 9 nucleotides align to TRBD1. The germline CDR1 and CDR2 sequences are PRHDT and FYEKMQ (reference sequence). There are 15 residues in the CDR3. The junction had 7 bases not matched to a gene; V was cut back by 3 bases and J by 4 bases. The CDR3 reads CASSLYRGRVYEQYF. CDR3 sequence (DNA): TGTGCCAGCAGCTTGTACAGGGGGCGCGTTTACGAGCAGTACTTC.

This chain links TRBV6-7 with TRBJ2-3; 7 nucleotides align to TRBD1. TRBV6-7 is given ORF status, its function remaining uncertain. The CDR3 is made up of 14 amino acids. The trim removed 10 bases at V and 8 bases at J, leaving 15 bases unmatched. The CDR3 loop is CATYCEGARGTQYF. The CDR3 nucleotides read TGTGCCACCTACTGCGAGGGGGCGCGAGGTACGCAGTATTTT.

The V call is TRBV28, the J call TRBJ2-7; 9 bases are a match to TRBD2. The V segment lost 6 bases and the J segment 11 bases; nucleotides outside the gene matches: 23. This CDR3 is 17 amino acids long. Germline lookup yields CDR1 MDHEN and CDR2 SYDVKM. The CDR3 nucleotides read TGTGCCAGCAGCCCCCCCGAGTCGGGGACTAGCCGGGTCAAGGAGTACTTC. It translates to CASSPPESGTSRVKEYF.

This chain links TRBV11-2 with TRBJ1-6, with D hard to call. The CDR3 covers 12 residues. CDR1 SGHAT and CDR2 FQNNGV come from the germline V gene. V was cut by 2 bases and J by 9 bases, with 5 bases left in between. CDR3 DNA sequence: TGTGCCAGCAGCTTACAGGCTTCACCCCTCCACTTT. Encoded protein: CASSLQASPLHF.

The chain joins TRBV6-1 to TRBJ2-4; D unclear. The CDR3 totals 13 residues. V was clipped by 1 base and J by 7 bases, with 8 bases between them. Germline CDR1 MNHNS, CDR2 SASEGT. In DNA form, the CDR3 reads TGTGCCAGCAGTGAAGTTGCGATTAACATTCAGTACTTC. Its protein product is CASSEVAINIQYF.

This clone was found a few times. The CDR3: CASGQYRAGGAEQYF. Written as DNA, the CDR3 is TGTGCCAGCGGACAGTATCGGGCGGGAGGGGCTGAGCAGTACTTC. The gene calls are TRBV6-5 and TRBJ2-7; 9 positions match TRBD2. CDR3 length equals 15 residues. The trim removed 8 bases at V and 7 bases at J, leaving 15 bases unmatched. CDR1 and CDR2 from the germline V gene are MNHEY and SVGAGI.

The chain joins TRBV6-2 or TRBV6-3 to TRBJ1-5; 9 nucleotides match TRBD1. Looked up from germline, CDR1 is MNHEY and CDR2 is SVGEGT. V gave up 5 bases and J gave up 6 bases; unmatched junction bases: 8. This CDR3 has 15 amino acids. CDR3 in DNA: TGTGCCAGCAGTCCGTCCCTGGGACAGGGTCAGCCCCAGCATTTT. Its translation: CASSPSLGQGQPQHF.

The chain is built from TRBV28 and TRBJ1-2, with D possibly being TRBD1 (5 bases). V lost 3 bases to trimming and J lost 3 bases, with 14 bases between them. Germline-derived CDR1 and CDR2 are MDHEN and SYDVKM. This CDR3 is built from 15 residues. Here the CDR3 DNA reads TGTGCCAGCAGTTTGCAGTTGGGGCTTCACTATGGCTACACCTTC. It encodes CASSLQLGLHYGYTF.

V is TRBV28 and J is TRBJ1-2; D gene ambiguous. The germline gives CDR1 MDHEN, CDR2 SYDVKM. This CDR3 has 15 residues. The V end lost 2 bases, the J end lost 5 bases, and 15 bases lay between the germline ends. Here the CDR3 DNA reads TGTGCCAGCAGTTTAGAGGGTCCGATTTCTTATGGCTACACCTTC. It translates to CASSLEGPISYGYTF.

The rearrangement joins TRBV12-3 or TRBV12-4 to TRBJ1-1; tentative D call: TRBD1 (6 bases). Trimming removed 11 bases at V and 7 bases at J, with 14 bases between. The CDR3 length is 11 residues. The CDR3 DNA sequence: TGTGCCGGGTCACAGGGCGGTGAAGCTTTCTTT. Protein sequence: CAGSQGGEAFF.

In this sample, this clone turned up once. This chain connects TRBV7-6 to TRBJ2-3; D might be TRBD2 (5 bases). CDR3 size: 16 residues. Between the trimmed V and J ends, which lost 5 bases and 1 base, there was a span of 16 bases. The germline CDR1 and CDR2 sequences are SGHVS and FNYEAQ. The CDR3 protein is CASSPSPPRGTDTQYF. CDR3 nucleotides: TGTGCCAGCAGCCCCTCCCCCCCGCGGGGCACAGATACGCAGTATTTT.